This T cell receptor beta chain was sequenced in a study of blood T cell repertoires in COVID-19. Whole-study context: Spain, Italy and the United States supplied samples that represented acute and convalescent COVID-19. T cells, B-cell-depleted T cells, or PBMCs supplied cDNA or gDNA.

V dropped 4 bases and J dropped 0 bases, with 12 bases sitting between them. The CDR3 is 16 residues long. Germline CDR1 SGHDN, CDR2 FVKESK. Study processing details: Amplification of reference gene primers provided the estimated nucleated cell counts. Produced via immunoSEQ multiplex PCR; TCRdb's table is partial and in-frame only. For V, J and clone size, that table is used; D and trimming come from the DNA. The table includes approximately 240,000 clones, 70% to 90% detected once. The chain is built from TRBV14 and TRBJ2-2; weak D call: TRBD2 (5 bases). The sequence was obtained from a woman aged 40-49 years who had recovered from COVID-19. Specimen: peripheral blood. CDR3 residues: CASSRGQTANTGELFF. DNA for the CDR3: TGTGCCAGCAGCCGAGGGCAGACCGCGAACACCGGGGAGCTGTTTTTT.